A selection of T cell receptor beta chains follows, all from one sample in a study of T cells in localized non-small cell lung cancer. The repertoire was sequenced with immunoSEQ multiplex PCR; TCRdb's copy has only in-frame clones and lacks some. The sample holds tens of thousands of clones, 78% seen once. Source: peripheral blood, taken before any cancer treatment. These receptors all come from a male donor older than 55 with stage II squamous cell lung carcinoma. Each CDR3 is given with its conserved first and last residue. D genes are given only for firm matches. Clone size is not always given. Where it is, it says once, few, many or a class for expanded clones.

v_call	j_call	clone_size	d_call	cdr3_nt	cdr3_aa
TRBV29-1	TRBJ1-1	NA	NA	TGCAGCGCCAAGCCCGGGATCCGGAACACTGAAGCTTTCTTT	CSAKPGIRNTEAFF
TRBV28	TRBJ1-3	NA	NA	TGTGCCAGTTACAGGGTTCCGAGCTCTGGAAACACCATATATTTT	CASYRVPSSGNTIYF
TRBV11-3	TRBJ2-7	few	TRBD1	TGTGCCAGCAGCACCCGCGGCCAGGGGGCCTACGAGCAGTACTTC	CASSTRGQGAYEQYF
TRBV7-9	TRBJ2-2	NA	NA	TGTGCCAGCAGCTTCAACACCGGGGAGCTGTTTTTT	CASSFNTGELFF
TRBV7-2	TRBJ2-1	once	TRBD2	TGTGCCAGCAGCTCCCTCCTCGGGGCGGGAGGGGTCCAGGGTGAGCAGTTCTTC	CASSSLLGAGGVQGEQFF
TRBV18	TRBJ2-7	NA	TRBD1	TGTGCCAGCTCGCGGACCGGGACAGGGGGCCACGAGCAGTACTTC	CASSRTGTGGHEQYF
TRBV18	TRBJ1-3	NA	TRBD1	TGTGCCAGCTCACCGTTGCAGGGGGAGTCCTCTGGAAACACCATATATTTT	CASSPLQGESSGNTIYF
TRBV30	TRBJ1-4	NA	NA	TGTGCCTGGAGTGTATTAGAACAGGCAGAAAAACTGTTTTTT	CAWSVLEQAEKLFF
TRBV19	TRBJ1-1	NA	TRBD1	TGTGCCAGTACTCCGGACAGGGGCGGCGGGGTGGGCACTGAAGCTTTCTTT	CASTPDRGGGVGTEAFF
TRBV30	TRBJ2-7	NA	NA	TGTGCCTGGAGTGTACGAGACAGCGTGCAGTACTTC	CAWSVRDSVQYF
TRBV28	TRBJ1-4	NA	NA	TGTGCCAGCAGTCCCCGAGTGTTTGCAACTAATGAAAAACTGTTTTTT	CASSPRVFATNEKLFF
TRBV7-2	TRBJ2-3	NA	NA	TGTGCCAGCAGCTTAGAGGCAGTTCGCACAGATACGCAGTATTTT	CASSLEAVRTDTQYF
TRBV5-4	TRBJ1-1	NA	NA	TGTGCCAGCAGCAACGACGGCTACCTAAACACTGAAGCTTTCTTT	CASSNDGYLNTEAFF
TRBV18	TRBJ2-4	NA	NA	TGTGCCAGCTCACCCGGGGCCCAAAACATTCAGTACTTC	CASSPGAQNIQYF
TRBV27	TRBJ1-2	NA	NA	TGTGCCAGCAGTACCCTATGGGGGGACTATGGCTACACCTTC	CASSTLWGDYGYTF
TRBV19	TRBJ2-1	NA	NA	TGTGCCAGAGGGTCTCGCCAGCAGTTCTTC	CARGSRQQFF
TRBV2	TRBJ2-7	NA	NA	TGTGCCAGCAGGGACGGACGGATGCCTCGGATGGAGCAGTACTTC	CASRDGRMPRMEQYF
TRBV18	TRBJ2-3	NA	NA	TGTGCCAGCTCACCGCTCGGAGCCGAGGCAGATACGCAGTATTTT	CASSPLGAEADTQYF
TRBV4-1	TRBJ2-1	few	TRBD2	TGCGCCAGCAGCCCTAGGCTAGCGGTAGGCAATGAGCAGTTCTTC	CASSPRLAVGNEQFF
TRBV6-6	TRBJ2-7	NA	NA	TGTGCCAGCAGTTACGTCGGGGCCTACGAGCAGTACTTC	CASSYVGAYEQYF
TRBV29-1	TRBJ2-1	NA	TRBD2	TGCAGCGCCCCTAGCGGGGGGGCCAATGAGCAGTTCTTC	CSAPSGGANEQFF
TRBV5-1	TRBJ2-5	NA	TRBD2	TGCGCCAGCAGCCCACGGGCCGGGACTAGCGGGGAGACCCAGTACTTC	CASSPRAGTSGETQYF
TRBV7-9	TRBJ2-1	NA	NA	TGTGCCAGCAGCTTAGCTGATAATGAGCAGTTCTTC	CASSLADNEQFF
TRBV10-3	TRBJ2-3	NA	NA	TGTGCCATCAGTGGAGGAGATACGCAGTATTTT	CAISGGDTQYF
TRBV14	TRBJ2-7	NA	TRBD2	TGTGCCAGCAGCCAAGAAACTGGGAGGGTGGGACTAGCGGGACGATACGAGCAGTACTTC	CASSQETGRVGLAGRYEQYF
TRBV7-8	TRBJ1-1	NA	NA	TGTGCCAGCAGCTTAACTAATCCACAGGGGAACACTGAAGCTTTCTTT	CASSLTNPQGNTEAFF
TRBV10-3	TRBJ2-3	few	NA	TGTGCCATCAGTGAGCCGACAGGAGCCGCCCCGTATTTT	CAISEPTGAAPYF
TRBV2	TRBJ1-5	NA	NA	TGTGCCAGCAGTGTAGGTACGATGAATAATCAGCCCCAGCATTTT	CASSVGTMNNQPQHF
TRBV13	TRBJ2-7	NA	NA	TGTGCCAGCAGCCCATCCCCGGTCTCCTACGAGCAGTACTTC	CASSPSPVSYEQYF
TRBV6-1	TRBJ2-2	NA	TRBD1	TGTGCCAGCAGTGAGAAAGCAAGGACAGGGGGAACCGGGGAGCTGTTTTTT	CASSEKARTGGTGELFF
TRBV29-1	TRBJ2-1	NA	TRBD2	TGCAGCGTTGGAGATAGCGGGGGTAGTTACAATGAGCAGTTCTTC	CSVGDSGGSYNEQFF
TRBV5-1	TRBJ2-4	few	NA	TGCGCCAGCAGCCCTACGCCAACTACAGGAGTACTAGCCAAAAACATTCAGTACTTC	CASSPTPTTGVLAKNIQYF
TRBV7-6	TRBJ2-5	NA	NA	TGTGCCAGCAGTCAAGCGGTGGAGACCCAGTACTTC	CASSQAVETQYF
TRBV7-9	TRBJ1-6	NA	NA	TGTGCCAGCAGCTTAAGTACGGGCAATTCACCCCTCCACTTT	CASSLSTGNSPLHF